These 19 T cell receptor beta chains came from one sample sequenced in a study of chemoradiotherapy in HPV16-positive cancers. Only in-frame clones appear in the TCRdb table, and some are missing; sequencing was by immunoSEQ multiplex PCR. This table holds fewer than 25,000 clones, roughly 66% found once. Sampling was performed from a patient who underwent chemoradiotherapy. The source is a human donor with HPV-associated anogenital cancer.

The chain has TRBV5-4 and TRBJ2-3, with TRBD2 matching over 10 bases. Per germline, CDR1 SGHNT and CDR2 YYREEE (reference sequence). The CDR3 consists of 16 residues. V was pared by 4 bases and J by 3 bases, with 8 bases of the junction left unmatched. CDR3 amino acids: CASSIDLAGVTDTQYF. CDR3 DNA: TGTGCCAGCAGCATCGACCTAGCGGGAGTGACAGATACGCAGTATTTT.

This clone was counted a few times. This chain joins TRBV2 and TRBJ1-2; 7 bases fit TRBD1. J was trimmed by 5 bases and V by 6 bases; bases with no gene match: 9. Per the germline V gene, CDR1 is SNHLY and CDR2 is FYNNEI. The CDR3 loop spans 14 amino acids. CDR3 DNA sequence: TGTGCCAGCAGGGACCCCGGGACAGAATATGGCTACACCTTC. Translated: CASRDPGTEYGYTF. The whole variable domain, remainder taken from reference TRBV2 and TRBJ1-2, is EPEVTQTPSHQVTQMGQEVILRCVPISNHLYFYWYRQILGQKVEFLVSFYNNEISEKSEIFDDQFSVERPDGSNFTLKIRSTKLEDSAMYFCASRDPGTEYGYTFGSGTRLTVV.

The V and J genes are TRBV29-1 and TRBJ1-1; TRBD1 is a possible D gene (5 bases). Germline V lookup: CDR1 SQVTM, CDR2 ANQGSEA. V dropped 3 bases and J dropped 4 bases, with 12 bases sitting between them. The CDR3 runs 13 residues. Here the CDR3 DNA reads TGCAGCGTTGATAGGGGCGCGGGCACTGAAGCTTTCTTT. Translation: CSVDRGAGTEAFF.

DNA for the CDR3: TGTGCCACCAGAGGGCTAGCGGGATTTCAAGAGACCCAGTACTTC. Translation: CATRGLAGFQETQYF. The chain uses TRBV27 and TRBJ2-5; 9 bases agree with TRBD2. CDR3 size: 15 residues. CDR1 is MNHEY, CDR2 SMNVEV, per germline (reference sequence). With V trimmed by 10 bases and J by 2 bases, 11 bases remained unmatched.

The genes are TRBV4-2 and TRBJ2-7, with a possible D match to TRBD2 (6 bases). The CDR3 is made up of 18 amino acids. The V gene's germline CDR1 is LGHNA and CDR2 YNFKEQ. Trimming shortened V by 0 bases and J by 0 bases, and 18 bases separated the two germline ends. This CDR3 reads CASSQDLALGGDSYEQYF. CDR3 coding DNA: TGTGCCAGCAGCCAAGATCTGGCTTTGGGGGGTGACTCCTACGAGCAGTACTTC.

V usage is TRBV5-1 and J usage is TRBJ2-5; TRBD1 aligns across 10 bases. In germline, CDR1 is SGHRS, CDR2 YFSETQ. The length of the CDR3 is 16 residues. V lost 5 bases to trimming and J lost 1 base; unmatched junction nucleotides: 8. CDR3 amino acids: CASRVMDRGTQETQYF. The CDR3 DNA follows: TGCGCCAGCAGGGTTATGGACAGGGGGACCCAAGAGACCCAGTACTTC.

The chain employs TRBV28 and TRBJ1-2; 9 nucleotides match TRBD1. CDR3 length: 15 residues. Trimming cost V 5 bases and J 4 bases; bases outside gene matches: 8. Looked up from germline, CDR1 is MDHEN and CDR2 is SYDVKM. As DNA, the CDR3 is TGTGCCAGCAGTCCGCGCCTGGACAGGGGCTATGGCTACACCTTC. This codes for CASSPRLDRGYGYTF.

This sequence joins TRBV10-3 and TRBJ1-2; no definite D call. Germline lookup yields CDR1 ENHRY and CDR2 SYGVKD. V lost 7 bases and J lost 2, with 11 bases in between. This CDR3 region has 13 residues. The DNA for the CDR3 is TGTGCCATCATGGCGGAAAGGAACTATGGCTACACCTTC. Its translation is CAIMAERNYGYTF.

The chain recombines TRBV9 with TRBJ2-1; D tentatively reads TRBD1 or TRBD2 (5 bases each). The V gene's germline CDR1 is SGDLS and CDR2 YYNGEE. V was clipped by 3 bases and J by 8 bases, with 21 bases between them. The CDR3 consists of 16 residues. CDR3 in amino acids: CASSGGRRISGDEQFF. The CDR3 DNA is TGTGCCAGCAGCGGGGGACGGCGGATTTCTGGGGATGAGCAGTTCTTC.

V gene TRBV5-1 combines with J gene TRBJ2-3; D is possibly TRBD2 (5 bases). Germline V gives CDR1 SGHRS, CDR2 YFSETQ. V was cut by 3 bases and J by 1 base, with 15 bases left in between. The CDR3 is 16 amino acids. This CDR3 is CASSSGLGQRTDTQYF. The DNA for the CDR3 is TGCGCCAGCAGCTCAGGACTGGGTCAACGCACAGATACGCAGTATTTT.

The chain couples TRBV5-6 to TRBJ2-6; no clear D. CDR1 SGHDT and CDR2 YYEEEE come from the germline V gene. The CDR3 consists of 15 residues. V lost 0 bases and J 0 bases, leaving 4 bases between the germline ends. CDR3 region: CASSLVTSGANVLTF. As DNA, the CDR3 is TGTGCCAGCAGCTTGGTAACCTCTGGGGCCAACGTCCTGACTTTC.

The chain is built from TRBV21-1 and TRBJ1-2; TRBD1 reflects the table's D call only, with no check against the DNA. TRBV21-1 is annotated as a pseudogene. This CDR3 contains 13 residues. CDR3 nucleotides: TGTGCCAGCAGTTCGACAGGGATAGGAGGCTACACCTTC. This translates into CASSSTGIGGYTF.

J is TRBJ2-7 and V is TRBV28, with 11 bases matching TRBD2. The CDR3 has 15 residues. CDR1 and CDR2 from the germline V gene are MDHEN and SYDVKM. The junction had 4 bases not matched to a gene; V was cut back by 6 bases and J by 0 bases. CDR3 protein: CASRVAGGTSYEQYF. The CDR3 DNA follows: TGTGCCAGCAGGGTAGCGGGGGGGACCTCCTACGAGCAGTACTTC.

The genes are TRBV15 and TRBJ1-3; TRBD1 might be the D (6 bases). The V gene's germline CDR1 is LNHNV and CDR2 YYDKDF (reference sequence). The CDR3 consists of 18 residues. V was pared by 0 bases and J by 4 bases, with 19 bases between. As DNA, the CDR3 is TGTGCCACCAGCAGAGATCTCATTGCAGGGGCGGGAGGAAACACCATATATTTT. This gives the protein CATSRDLIAGAGGNTIYF.

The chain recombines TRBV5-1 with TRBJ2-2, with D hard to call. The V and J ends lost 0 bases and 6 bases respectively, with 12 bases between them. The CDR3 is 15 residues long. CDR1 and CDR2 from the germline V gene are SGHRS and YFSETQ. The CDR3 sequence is CASSLAVRIAGELFF. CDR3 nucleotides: TGCGCCAGCAGCTTGGCCGTACGTATAGCCGGGGAGCTGTTTTTT.

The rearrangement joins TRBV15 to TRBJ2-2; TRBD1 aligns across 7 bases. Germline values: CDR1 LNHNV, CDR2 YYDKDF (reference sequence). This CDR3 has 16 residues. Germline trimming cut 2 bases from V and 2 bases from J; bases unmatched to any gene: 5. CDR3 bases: TGTGCCACCAGCAGATGGACAGGCGGAAACACCGGGGAGCTGTTTTTT. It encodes CATSRWTGGNTGELFF.

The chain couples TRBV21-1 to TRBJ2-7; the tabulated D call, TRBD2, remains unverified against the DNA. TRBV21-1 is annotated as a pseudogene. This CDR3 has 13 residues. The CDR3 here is CASSRGTTYEQYF. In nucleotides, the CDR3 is TGTGCCAGCAGCAGAGGCACCACCTACGAGCAGTACTTC.

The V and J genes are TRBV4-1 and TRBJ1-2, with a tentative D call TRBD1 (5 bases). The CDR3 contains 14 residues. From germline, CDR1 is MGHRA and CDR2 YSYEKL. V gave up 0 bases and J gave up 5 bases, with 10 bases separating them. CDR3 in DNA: TGCGCCAGCAGCCAAGATTGGGGCCTATATGGCTACACCTTC. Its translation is CASSQDWGLYGYTF.

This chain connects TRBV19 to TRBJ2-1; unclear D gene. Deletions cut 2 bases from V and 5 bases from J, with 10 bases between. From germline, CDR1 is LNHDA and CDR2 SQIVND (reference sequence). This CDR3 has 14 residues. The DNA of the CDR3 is TGTGCCAGTAGTATAAGGACGCACGACAATGAGCAGTTCTTC. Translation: CASSIRTHDNEQFF.